The rows below give T cell receptor beta chains drawn from one sample of a study of pediatric ulcerative colitis. TCRdb keeps only in-frame clones here, not all; method: immunoSEQ multiplex PCR. The sample lists 40,000 to 55,000 clones; roughly 79% were seen once. Material for sequencing was gut tissue. The source of these receptors is a girl under 18 with moderate ulcerative colitis. Both conserved end residues are part of each CDR3. D genes are given only for firm matches. A clone size is listed for some rows: how often the clone was seen (once, few, many), or a class if it is expanded.

J gene: TRBJ2-6
clone size: NA
V gene: TRBV5-5
D gene: NA
CDR3 DNA: TGTGCCAGCAGTACTGCCTCTGGGGCCAACGTCCTGACTTTC
CDR3 protein: CASSTASGANVLTF

J gene: TRBJ2-7
clone size: NA
V gene: TRBV7-2
D gene: NA
CDR3 DNA: TGTGCCAGCAGCTTAGTGCAGGAGCGGTACGAGCAGTACTTC
CDR3 protein: CASSLVQERYEQYF

J gene: TRBJ1-1
clone size: NA
V gene: TRBV6-5
D gene: TRBD1
CDR3 DNA: TGTGCCAGCAGTTGGGACAGGGGGGCTGAAGCTTTCTTT
CDR3 protein: CASSWDRGAEAFF

J gene: TRBJ2-1
clone size: NA
V gene: TRBV2
D gene: NA
CDR3 DNA: TGTGCCAGCAGTGAGGGGCAGCTCTCCTACAATGAGCAGTTCTTC
CDR3 protein: CASSEGQLSYNEQFF

J gene: TRBJ1-2
clone size: few
V gene: TRBV5-4
D gene: NA
CDR3 DNA: TGTGCCAGCAGCTTTTTGGGGGGCTACTATGGCTACACCTTC
CDR3 protein: CASSFLGGYYGYTF

J gene: TRBJ1-5
clone size: few
V gene: TRBV19
D gene: NA
CDR3 DNA: TGTGCCAGTAGTGTCGGGACACCTAATCAGCCCCAGCATTTT
CDR3 protein: CASSVGTPNQPQHF

J gene: TRBJ2-1
clone size: NA
V gene: TRBV2
D gene: NA
CDR3 DNA: TGTGCCAGCAGTGACTCGGCAGGGAAATACAATGAGCAGTTCTTC
CDR3 protein: CASSDSAGKYNEQFF

J gene: TRBJ1-1
clone size: NA
V gene: TRBV30
D gene: NA
CDR3 DNA: TGTGCCTGGAGTGTACGCTCCCCGGGGGAGACTGAAGCTTTCTTT
CDR3 protein: CAWSVRSPGETEAFF

J gene: TRBJ2-7
clone size: NA
V gene: TRBV19
D gene: NA
CDR3 DNA: TGTGCCAGTAGTTTTCTCGCTAGACGGGAGACTCCCTACGAGCAGTACTTC
CDR3 protein: CASSFLARRETPYEQYF

J gene: TRBJ2-5
clone size: once
V gene: TRBV7-8
D gene: NA
CDR3 DNA: TGTGCCAGCAGTCCACGGGGGCTAGCGGTCCAAGAGACCCAGTACTTC
CDR3 protein: CASSPRGLAVQETQYF

J gene: TRBJ1-2
clone size: few
V gene: TRBV7-8
D gene: NA
CDR3 DNA: TGTGCCAGCAGCAAACGGGGGAGTACCTATGGCTACACCTTC
CDR3 protein: CASSKRGSTYGYTF

J gene: TRBJ2-7
clone size: NA
V gene: TRBV2
D gene: NA
CDR3 DNA: TGTGCCATCCAACCCGGCAGGGGTAAGGAGCAGTACTTC
CDR3 protein: CAIQPGRGKEQYF

J gene: TRBJ1-6
clone size: NA
V gene: TRBV30
D gene: NA
CDR3 DNA: TGTGCCTGGGGCATCGGACTGGGTAATTCACCCCTCCACTTT
CDR3 protein: CAWGIGLGNSPLHF

J gene: TRBJ1-1
clone size: once
V gene: TRBV6-6
D gene: NA
CDR3 DNA: TGTGCCAGCAGTTACTCGACTCTGAACACTGAAGCTTTCTTT
CDR3 protein: CASSYSTLNTEAFF

J gene: TRBJ1-1
clone size: NA
V gene: TRBV28
D gene: NA
CDR3 DNA: TGTGCCAGCACCACCCCCAGGGCTGAAGCTTTCTTT
CDR3 protein: CASTTPRAEAFF

J gene: TRBJ2-1
clone size: NA
V gene: TRBV2
D gene: TRBD2
CDR3 DNA: TGTGCCAGCAGTAGACTAGCGGGGATCTACAATGAGCAGTTCTTC
CDR3 protein: CASSRLAGIYNEQFF

J gene: TRBJ2-3
clone size: few
V gene: TRBV5-8
D gene: NA
CDR3 DNA: TGTGCCAGCAGCTTGGAGCCGTCCTCTACGCAGTATTTT
CDR3 protein: CASSLEPSSTQYF

J gene: TRBJ2-7
clone size: NA
V gene: TRBV30
D gene: NA
CDR3 DNA: TGTGCCTGGAGCCGGGGACTGAGCTCCTACGAGCAGTACTTC
CDR3 protein: CAWSRGLSSYEQYF

J gene: TRBJ1-3
clone size: NA
V gene: TRBV28
D gene: NA
CDR3 DNA: TGTGCCAGCAGTTTCCCCCACAGCTCTGGAAACACCATATATTTT
CDR3 protein: CASSFPHSSGNTIYF

J gene: TRBJ1-1
clone size: NA
V gene: TRBV12-5
D gene: TRBD1
CDR3 DNA: TGTGCTAGTGCCCAGGGGGCAGGTGGCACTGAAGCTTTCTTT
CDR3 protein: CASAQGAGGTEAFF

J gene: TRBJ2-3
clone size: NA
V gene: TRBV4-3
D gene: NA
CDR3 DNA: TGCGCCAGCAGCCAAGGTAATAGCCAAGGAGATACGCAGTATTTT
CDR3 protein: CASSQGNSQGDTQYF

J gene: TRBJ2-2
clone size: few
V gene: TRBV9
D gene: NA
CDR3 DNA: TGTGCCAGCGGGAAGATCGCGAACACCGGGGAGCTGTTTTTT
CDR3 protein: CASGKIANTGELFF

J gene: TRBJ2-1
clone size: NA
V gene: TRBV19
D gene: NA
CDR3 DNA: TGTGCCAGTAGTATCCAAGATACATTGAAAAGGGTACATTCGCGCAATGAGCAGTTCTTC
CDR3 protein: CASSIQDTLKRVHSRNEQFF

J gene: TRBJ2-2
clone size: NA
V gene: TRBV4-3
D gene: TRBD1
CDR3 DNA: TGCGCCAGCAGCCAAGAAGCAGGACAGGGGGTTTCCGGGGAGCTGTTTTTT
CDR3 protein: CASSQEAGQGVSGELFF

J gene: TRBJ2-7
clone size: NA
V gene: TRBV11-2
D gene: NA
CDR3 DNA: TGTGCCAGCAGCTTAGAAGGCGGTTCCTACGAGCAGTACTTC
CDR3 protein: CASSLEGGSYEQYF

J gene: TRBJ1-2
clone size: NA
V gene: TRBV6-6
D gene: NA
CDR3 DNA: TGTGCCAGCAGTTACTCGAACGGTCGGGATGGCTACACCTTC
CDR3 protein: CASSYSNGRDGYTF

J gene: TRBJ1-2
clone size: NA
V gene: TRBV4-1
D gene: NA
CDR3 DNA: TGCGCCAGCAGCCCCACTGAGGGGGGCTTCTATGGCTACACCTTC
CDR3 protein: CASSPTEGGFYGYTF

J gene: TRBJ1-1
clone size: NA
V gene: TRBV14
D gene: NA
CDR3 DNA: TGTGCCAGCAGCGTCGTTGGTCTCACTGAAGCTTTCTTT
CDR3 protein: CASSVVGLTEAFF

J gene: TRBJ2-1
clone size: once
V gene: TRBV4-2
D gene: NA
CDR3 DNA: TGTGCCAGCAGCCCCGGGCTCCCGGCTTATGAGCAGTTCTTC
CDR3 protein: CASSPGLPAYEQFF